This paragraph covers one TCR beta chain sequence. The sample is drawn from a study of blood T cell repertoires in COVID-19. Study summary: COVID-19 samples collected from the United States, Italy and Spain covered acute and convalescent phases. PBMCs, B-cell-depleted T cells, or T cells were the source of the cDNA or gDNA that made up the material.

Germline CDR1 and CDR2: MNHEY and SVGAGI. The length of the CDR3 is 15 residues. V lost 6 bases and J lost 8; bases outside the gene matches: 10. Authors' methods: Reference gene primer amplification gave estimated nucleated cell counts. Clones were sequenced by immunoSEQ multiplex PCR, and TCRdb holds only the in-frame ones, with some missing. The V and J calls and the clone size are those of that table, but D and trimming were determined from the DNA. The sample contains some 65,000 clones, over 85% of which appear only once. The source material was peripheral blood. This chain uses TRBV6-5 with TRBJ2-6, with 7 bases aligning to TRBD1. This receptor was identified in a man between 65 and 80 years old with active COVID-19. For the CDR3, the DNA is TGTGCCAGCAGCCCCCAACAGGGGCGATCCAACGTCCTGACTTTC. This sequence encodes CASSPQQGRSNVLTF.